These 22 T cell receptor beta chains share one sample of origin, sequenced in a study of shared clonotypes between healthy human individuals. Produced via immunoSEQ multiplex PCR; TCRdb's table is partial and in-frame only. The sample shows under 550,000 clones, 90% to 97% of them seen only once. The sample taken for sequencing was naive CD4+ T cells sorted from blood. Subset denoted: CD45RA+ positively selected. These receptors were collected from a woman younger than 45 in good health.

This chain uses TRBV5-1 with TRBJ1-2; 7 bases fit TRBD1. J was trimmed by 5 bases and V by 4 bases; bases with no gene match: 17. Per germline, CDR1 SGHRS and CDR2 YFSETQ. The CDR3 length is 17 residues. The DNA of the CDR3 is TGCGCCAGCAGCCCATTAACCTGGACAGGTTCTCCTTATGGCTACACCTTC. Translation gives CASSPLTWTGSPYGYTF.

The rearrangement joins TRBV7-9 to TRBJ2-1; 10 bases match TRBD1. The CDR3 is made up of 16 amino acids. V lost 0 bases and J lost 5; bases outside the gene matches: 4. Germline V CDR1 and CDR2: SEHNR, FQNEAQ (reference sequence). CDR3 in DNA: TGTGCCAGCAGCTTAGCTAGGACAGGGGGGCACAATGAGCAGTTCTTC. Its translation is CASSLARTGGHNEQFF.

The CDR3 DNA is TGCGCCAGCAGCGAGGGACAGGGGGCGAACTATGGCTACACCTTC. Translation gives CASSEGQGANYGYTF. This rearrangement joins TRBV4-1 to TRBJ1-2; 12 bases map to TRBD1. CDR1 and CDR2 (germline): MGHRA, YSYEKL. Germline trimming cut 5 bases from V and 2 bases from J; bases unmatched to any gene: 3. This CDR3 comprises 15 residues.

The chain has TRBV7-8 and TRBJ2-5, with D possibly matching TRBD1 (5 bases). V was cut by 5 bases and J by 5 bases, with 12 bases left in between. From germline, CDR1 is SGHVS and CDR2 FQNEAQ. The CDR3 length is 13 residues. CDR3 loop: CASSPRQGETQYF. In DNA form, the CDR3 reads TGTGCCAGCAGCCCTAGGCAGGGCGAGACCCAGTACTTC. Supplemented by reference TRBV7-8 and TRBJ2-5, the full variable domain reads GAGVSQSPRYKVAKRGQDVALRCDPISGHVSLFWYQQALGQGPEFLTYFQNEAQLDKSGLPSDRFFAERPEGSVSTLKIQRTQQEDSAVYLCASSPRQGETQYFGPGTRLLVL.

The CDR3 protein is CASSPVGQNFEQYF. CDR3 DNA: TGTGCCAGCTCACCAGTGGGACAGAACTTCGAGCAGTACTTC. The rearrangement links TRBV18 to TRBJ2-7; TRBD1 aligns across 7 bases. There are 14 residues in the CDR3. Germline-derived CDR1 and CDR2 are KGHSH and LQKENI. The trim removed 2 bases at V and 6 bases at J, leaving 7 bases unmatched.

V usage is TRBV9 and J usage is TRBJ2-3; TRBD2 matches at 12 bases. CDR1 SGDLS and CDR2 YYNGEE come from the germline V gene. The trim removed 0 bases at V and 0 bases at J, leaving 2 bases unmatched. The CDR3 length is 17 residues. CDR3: CASSVEGLAGSTDTQYF. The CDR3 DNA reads TGTGCCAGCAGCGTAGAAGGACTAGCGGGGAGCACAGATACGCAGTATTTT.

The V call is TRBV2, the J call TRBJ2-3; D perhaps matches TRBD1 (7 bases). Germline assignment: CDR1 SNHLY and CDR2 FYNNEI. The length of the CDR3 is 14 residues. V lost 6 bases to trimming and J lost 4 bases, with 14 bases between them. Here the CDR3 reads CASSGAGGSDTQYF. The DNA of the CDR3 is TGTGCCAGCAGCGGAGCAGGGGGGTCAGATACGCAGTATTTT.

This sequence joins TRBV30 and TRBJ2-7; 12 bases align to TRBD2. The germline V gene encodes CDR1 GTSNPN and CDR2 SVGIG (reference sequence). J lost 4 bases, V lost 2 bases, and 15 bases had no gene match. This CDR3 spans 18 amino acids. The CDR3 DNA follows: TGTGCCTGGAGTCGCACTCAATCGACTAGCGGGAGAACTTACGAGCAGTACTTC. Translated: CAWSRTQSTSGRTYEQYF.

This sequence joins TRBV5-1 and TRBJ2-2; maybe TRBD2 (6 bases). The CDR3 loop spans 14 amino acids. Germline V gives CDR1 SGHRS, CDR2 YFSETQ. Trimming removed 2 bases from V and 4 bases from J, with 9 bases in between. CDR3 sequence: CASSFVAATGELFF. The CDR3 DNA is TGCGCCAGCAGCTTCGTAGCGGCCACCGGGGAGCTGTTTTTT.

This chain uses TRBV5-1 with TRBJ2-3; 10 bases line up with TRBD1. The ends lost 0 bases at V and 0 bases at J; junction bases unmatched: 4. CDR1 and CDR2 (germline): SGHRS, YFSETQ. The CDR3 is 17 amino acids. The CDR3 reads CASSLGQGATSTDTQYF. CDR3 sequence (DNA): TGCGCCAGCAGCTTGGGACAGGGGGCCACTAGCACAGATACGCAGTATTTT.

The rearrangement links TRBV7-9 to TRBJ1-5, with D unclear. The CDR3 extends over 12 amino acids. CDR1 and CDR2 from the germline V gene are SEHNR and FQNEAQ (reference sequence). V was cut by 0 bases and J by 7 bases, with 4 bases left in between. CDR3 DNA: TGTGCCAGCAGCTTAGCGCGGCAGCCCCAGCATTTT. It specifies CASSLARQPQHF.

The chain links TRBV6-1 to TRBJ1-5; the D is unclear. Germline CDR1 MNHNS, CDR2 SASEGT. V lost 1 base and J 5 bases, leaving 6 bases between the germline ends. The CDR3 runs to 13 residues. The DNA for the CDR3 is TGTGCCAGCAGTGAAGATCCGTATCAGCCCCAGCATTTT. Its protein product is CASSEDPYQPQHF.

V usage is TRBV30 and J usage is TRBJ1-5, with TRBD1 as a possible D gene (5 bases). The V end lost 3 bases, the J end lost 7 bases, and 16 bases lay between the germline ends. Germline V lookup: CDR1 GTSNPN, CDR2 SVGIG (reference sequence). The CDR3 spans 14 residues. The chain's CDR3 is CAWSAQGGEQPQHF. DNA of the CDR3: TGTGCCTGGAGCGCGCAGGGTGGGGAGCAGCCCCAGCATTTT. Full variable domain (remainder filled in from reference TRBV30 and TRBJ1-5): SQTIHQWPATLVQPVGSPLSLECTVEGTSNPNLYWYRQAAGRGLQLLFYSVGIGQISSEVPQNLSASRPQDRQFILSSKKLLLSDSGFYLCAWSAQGGEQPQHFGDGTRLSIL.

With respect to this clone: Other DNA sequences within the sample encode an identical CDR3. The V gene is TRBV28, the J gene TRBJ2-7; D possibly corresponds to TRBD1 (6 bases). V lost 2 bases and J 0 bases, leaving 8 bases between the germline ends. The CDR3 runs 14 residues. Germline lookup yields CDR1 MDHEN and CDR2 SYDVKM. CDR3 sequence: CASSLTGSSYEQYF. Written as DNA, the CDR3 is TGTGCCAGCAGTTTAACAGGGAGCTCCTACGAGCAGTACTTC.

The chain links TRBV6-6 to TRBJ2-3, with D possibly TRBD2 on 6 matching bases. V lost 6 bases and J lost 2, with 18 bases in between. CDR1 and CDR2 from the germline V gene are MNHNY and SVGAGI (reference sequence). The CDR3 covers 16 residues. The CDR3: CASRRTNLPFTDTQYF. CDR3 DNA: TGTGCCAGCAGACGGACTAACCTCCCCTTCACAGATACGCAGTATTTT.

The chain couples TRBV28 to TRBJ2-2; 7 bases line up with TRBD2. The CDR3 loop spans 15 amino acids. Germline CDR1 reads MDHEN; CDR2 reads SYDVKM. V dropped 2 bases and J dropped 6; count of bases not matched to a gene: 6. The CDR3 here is CASSLRGRAAGELFF. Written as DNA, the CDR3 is TGTGCCAGCAGTTTACGGGGGAGGGCCGCCGGGGAGCTGTTTTTT.

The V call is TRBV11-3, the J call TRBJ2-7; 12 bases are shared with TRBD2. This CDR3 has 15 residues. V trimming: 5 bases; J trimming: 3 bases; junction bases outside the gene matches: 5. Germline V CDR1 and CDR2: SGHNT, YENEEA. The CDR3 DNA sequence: TGTGCCAGCAGCCCCGGACTAGCGGGAAACTACGAGCAGTACTTC. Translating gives CASSPGLAGNYEQYF. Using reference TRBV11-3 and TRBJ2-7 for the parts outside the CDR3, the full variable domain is EAGVVQSPRYKIIEKKQPVAFWCNPISGHNTLYWYLQNLGQGPELLIRYENEEAVDDSQLPKDRFSAERLKGVDSTLKIQPAELGDSAVYLCASSPGLAGNYEQYFGPGTRLTVT.

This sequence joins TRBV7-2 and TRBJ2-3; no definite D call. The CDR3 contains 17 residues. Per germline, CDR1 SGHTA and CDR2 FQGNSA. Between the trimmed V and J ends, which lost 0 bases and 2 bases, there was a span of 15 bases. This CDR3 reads CASSLAHSPSFTDTQYF. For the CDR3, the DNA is TGTGCCAGCAGCTTAGCGCACAGCCCCTCATTCACAGATACGCAGTATTTT.

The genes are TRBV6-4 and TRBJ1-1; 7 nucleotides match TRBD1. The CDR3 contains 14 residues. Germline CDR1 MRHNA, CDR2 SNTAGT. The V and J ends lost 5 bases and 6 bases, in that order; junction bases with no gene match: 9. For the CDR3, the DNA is TGTGCCAGCAGTCAGGGGGTTGGTAGGGCTGAAGCTTTCTTT. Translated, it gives CASSQGVGRAEAFF.

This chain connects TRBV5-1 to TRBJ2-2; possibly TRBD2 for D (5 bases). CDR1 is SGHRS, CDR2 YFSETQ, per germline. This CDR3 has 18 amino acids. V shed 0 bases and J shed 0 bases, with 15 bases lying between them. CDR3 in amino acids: CASSLDRSGNPNTGELFF. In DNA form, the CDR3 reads TGCGCCAGCAGCTTGGATAGGAGCGGCAACCCGAACACCGGGGAGCTGTTTTTT.

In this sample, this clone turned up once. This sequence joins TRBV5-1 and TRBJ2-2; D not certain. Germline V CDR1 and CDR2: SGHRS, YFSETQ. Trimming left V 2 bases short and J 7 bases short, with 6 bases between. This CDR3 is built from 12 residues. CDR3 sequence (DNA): TGCGCCAGCAGCTTACGCGTCGGGGAGCTGTTTTTT. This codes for CASSLRVGELFF.

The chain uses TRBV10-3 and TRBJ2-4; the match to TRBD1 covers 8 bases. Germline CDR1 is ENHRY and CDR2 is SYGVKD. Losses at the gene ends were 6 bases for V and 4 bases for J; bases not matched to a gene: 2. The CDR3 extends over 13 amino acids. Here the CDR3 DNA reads TGTGCCATCAGCGACAGGGGAAAAAACATTCAGTACTTC. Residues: CAISDRGKNIQYF.